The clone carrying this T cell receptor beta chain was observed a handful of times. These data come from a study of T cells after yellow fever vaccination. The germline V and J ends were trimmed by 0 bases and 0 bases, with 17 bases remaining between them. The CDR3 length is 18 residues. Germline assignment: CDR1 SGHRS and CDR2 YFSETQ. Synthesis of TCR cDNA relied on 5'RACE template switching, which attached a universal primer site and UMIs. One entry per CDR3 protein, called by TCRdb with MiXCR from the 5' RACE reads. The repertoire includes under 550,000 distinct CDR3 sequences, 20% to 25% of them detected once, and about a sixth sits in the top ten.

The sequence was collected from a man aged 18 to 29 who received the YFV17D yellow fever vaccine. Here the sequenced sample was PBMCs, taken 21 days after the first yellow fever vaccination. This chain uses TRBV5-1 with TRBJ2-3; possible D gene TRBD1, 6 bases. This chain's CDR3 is CASSLAPGQFHSTDTQYF. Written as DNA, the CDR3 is TGCGCCAGCAGCTTGGCCCCCGGACAGTTCCACAGCACAGATACGCAGTATTTT.